These 31 T cell receptor beta chains originate from one sample sequenced in a study of blood T cell repertoires in COVID-19. TCRdb keeps only in-frame clones here, not all; method: immunoSEQ multiplex PCR. Seen here are under 200,000 clones, over 70% observed once, and the top ten hold 3.4%. Sequenced sample: PBMCs or T cells enriched from blood (not recorded which). The source is a woman in her fifties or sixties who had recovered from COVID-19.

Only a few counts were recorded for this clone. The chain is built from TRBV6-5 and TRBJ1-2, with 8 bases that match TRBD1. Germline V CDR1 and CDR2: MNHEY, SVGAGI. The CDR3 runs to 14 residues. V dropped 6 bases and J dropped 4; count of bases not matched to a gene: 7. The CDR3, as DNA: TGTGCCAGCAGAGCCGGGACAGGCACCTATGGCTACACCTTC. Translation: CASRAGTGTYGYTF.

The gene calls are TRBV24-1 and TRBJ2-1, with 11 bases aligning to TRBD1. CDR3 length equals 21 residues. Trimming at V came to 6 bases and at J to 0 bases, leaving 18 bases not matched to a gene. Germline V gene data show CDR1 as KGHDR and CDR2 as SFDVKD. The chain's CDR3 is CATSIQAGQGALIDSYNEQFF. The CDR3 DNA sequence: TGTGCCACCAGTATCCAGGCCGGACAGGGGGCTCTCATCGACTCCTACAATGAGCAGTTCTTC.

The chain couples TRBV3-1 (or the pseudogene TRBV3-2) to TRBJ2-3; the match to TRBD2 covers 10 bases. CDR1 is LGHDT, CDR2 YNNKEL, per germline (reference sequence). The CDR3 length is 18 residues. V was pared by 1 base and J by 2 bases, with 9 bases of the junction left unmatched. The CDR3 loop reads CASSQGGTSVPDTDTQYF. The CDR3 DNA is TGTGCCAGCAGCCAAGGCGGGACTAGCGTTCCTGACACAGATACGCAGTATTTT.

This clone has a handful of counts. This chain uses TRBV11-2 with TRBJ2-2; tentatively, D is TRBD1 (6 bases). This CDR3 comprises 14 residues. Between the trimmed V and J ends, which lost 0 bases and 8 bases, there was a span of 10 bases. In germline, CDR1 is SGHAT, CDR2 FQNNGV. CDR3 amino acids: CASSLDLRGGELFF. The CDR3 nucleotides are TGTGCCAGCAGCTTAGATCTAAGGGGGGGGGAGCTGTTTTTT.

V is TRBV12-3 or TRBV12-4 and J is TRBJ1-4; D unclear. The CDR3 length is 11 residues. The germline V and J ends were trimmed by 4 bases and 8 bases, with 5 bases remaining between them. The CDR3 DNA follows: TGTGCCAGCAGTTCCCAGGAAAAACTGTTTTTT. Translating it yields CASSSQEKLFF.

The genes are TRBV19 and TRBJ2-3; unclear D gene. V was cut by 2 bases and J by 4 bases, with 7 bases left in between. The CDR3 extends over 13 amino acids. Germline lookup yields CDR1 LNHDA and CDR2 SQIVND (reference sequence). The CDR3 spells CASSIRGADTQYF. The CDR3 DNA reads TGTGCCAGTAGTATAAGAGGTGCAGATACGCAGTATTTT.

The rearrangement links TRBV27 to TRBJ2-7; 8 nucleotides match TRBD1. Unmatched junction bases numbered 2, after V lost 4 bases and J lost 3 bases. The V gene's germline CDR1 is MNHEY and CDR2 SMNVEV (reference sequence). This CDR3 has 13 amino acids. The CDR3 nucleotides read TGTGCCAGCAGTTGGACAGGGAGCTACGAGCAGTACTTC. Amino acid sequence: CASSWTGSYEQYF.

The genes are TRBV9 and TRBJ1-3, with D unresolved. The V gene's germline CDR1 is SGDLS and CDR2 YYNGEE. V was cut by 4 bases and J by 0 bases, with 14 bases left in between. The CDR3 spans 16 residues. The CDR3 DNA sequence: TGTGCCAGCAGCCCCCTTCCCGTCAGCTCTGGAAACACCATATATTTT. Its translation is CASSPLPVSSGNTIYF.

The chain employs TRBV5-8 and TRBJ2-3; the match to TRBD2 covers 10 bases. The CDR3 sequence is 16 residues long. The germline gives CDR1 SGHTS, CDR2 YDEGEE. After removal of 0 bases from V and 5 bases from J, the junction contained 6 bases not matched to a gene. CDR3 coding DNA: TGTGCCAGCAGCTTGGGAGCGGGGGGGCCGAAAGATACGCAGTATTTT. Protein: CASSLGAGGPKDTQYF.

The rearrangement links TRBV30 to TRBJ2-7, with no clear D. Between the trimmed V and J ends, which lost 4 bases and 5 bases, there was a span of 12 bases. Germline loops: CDR1 GTSNPN, CDR2 SVGIG (reference sequence). The CDR3 spans 12 residues. The CDR3, as DNA: TGTGCCTGGACCCTAGGCGTAAACGAGCAGTACTTC. It translates to CAWTLGVNEQYF.

The V call is TRBV6-5, the J call TRBJ2-5, with TRBD1 matching over 7 bases. CDR3 length equals 14 residues. The V gene end was trimmed by 6 bases and the J gene end by 1 base; junction bases not matched to a gene: 5. CDR1 MNHEY and CDR2 SVGAGI come from the germline V gene. CDR3 nucleotides: TGTGCCAGCAGCCGTAGACAGGGCCAAGAGACCCAGTACTTC. Its translation is CASSRRQGQETQYF.

The rearrangement joins TRBV5-1 to TRBJ2-1; a possible D gene is TRBD2 (5 bases). CDR3 length: 14 amino acids. The V gene lost 7 bases and the J gene lost 2 bases, with 13 bases spanning the gap. Germline V gives CDR1 SGHRS, CDR2 YFSETQ. The CDR3 DNA follows: TGCGCCAGCTCGAGCGGTAGGCCCTACAATGAGCAGTTCTTC. Amino acid sequence: CASSSGRPYNEQFF.

Turning to this clone: This same CDR3 is encoded by further DNA sequences in the sample. The genes are TRBV6-1 and TRBJ1-2; D possibly corresponds to TRBD1 (6 bases). Germline CDR1 reads MNHNS; CDR2 reads SASEGT. V was cut by 2 bases and J by 2 bases, with 6 bases left in between. The CDR3 has 13 residues. CDR3 sequence reads: CASSERGNYGYTF. CDR3 DNA sequence: TGTGCCAGCAGTGAAAGGGGGAACTATGGCTACACCTTC.

As regards this clone: One junction end disagrees with the germline gene, perhaps due to a read error. The rearrangement joins TRBV5-4 to TRBJ1-3; D is uncertain. The CDR3 has 18 residues. Germline V gives CDR1 SGHNT, CDR2 YYREEE (reference sequence). CDR3 residues: CASSLVGSLSSSGNTIYF. Written as DNA, the CDR3 is TGTGCCAGCAGTTTGGTCGGGAGCCTTTCCTCCTCTGGAAACACCATATATTTT.

The genes are TRBV23-1 and TRBJ2-7, with TRBD1 matching over 10 bases. TRBV23-1 falls under the ORF class, with uncertain function. Germline trimming cut 1 base from V and 5 bases from J; bases unmatched to any gene: 17. CDR3 size: 19 residues. This chain's CDR3 is CASSQLRQGAPLCIDEQYF. In DNA, the CDR3 is TGCGCCAGCAGTCAATTGCGACAGGGGGCGCCGCTATGCATTGACGAGCAGTACTTC.

The table lists this clone with a count of one. The chain combines TRBV6-5 with TRBJ1-4; perhaps TRBD1 as D (6 bases). CDR3 length equals 14 residues. Trimming left V 4 bases short and J 3 bases short, with 9 bases between. The germline CDR1 and CDR2 sequences are MNHEY and SVGAGI. In nucleotides, the CDR3 is TGTGCCAGCAGTTCCGGACAGTCTAATGAAAAACTGTTTTTT. Translating it yields CASSSGQSNEKLFF.

This clone has just one count. CDR3 sequence (DNA): TGTGCCAGCCGACTAGCGGGGGAAGATACGCAGTATTTT. It codes for CASRLAGEDTQYF. This chain joins TRBV2 and TRBJ2-3, with 12 bases lining up with TRBD2. The trim removed 8 bases at V and 5 bases at J, leaving 2 bases unmatched. Germline CDR1 reads SNHLY; CDR2 reads FYNNEI. There are 13 residues in the CDR3. The full variable domain, in which reference TRBV2 and TRBJ2-3 provide the parts outside the CDR3, is EPEVTQTPSHQVTQMGQEVILRCVPISNHLYFYWYRQILGQKVEFLVSFYNNEISEKSEIFDDQFSVERPDGSNFTLKIRSTKLEDSAMYFCASRLAGEDTQYFGPGTRLTVL.

The chain is built from TRBV18 and TRBJ1-1; the match to TRBD1 covers 10 bases. Unmatched junction bases numbered 8, after V lost 3 bases and J lost 10 bases. The CDR3 consists of 14 residues. CDR1 is KGHSH and CDR2 is LQKENI in the germline V gene. CDR3: CASSPRDRGGGAFF. The CDR3 bases are TGTGCCAGCTCACCCCGGGACAGGGGCGGAGGAGCTTTCTTT.

This clone turned up a few times. The V and J genes are TRBV19 and TRBJ1-1, with 11 bases that match TRBD1. The CDR3 consists of 16 residues. Germline V gene lookup returns CDR1 LNHDA and CDR2 SQIVND (reference sequence). J lost 1 base, V lost 4 bases, and 5 bases had no gene match. In nucleotides, the CDR3 is TGTGCCAGTAGTAGGGGGGACAGGGGGAAGAACACTGAAGCTTTCTTT. This codes for CASSRGDRGKNTEAFF.

The gene calls are TRBV5-1 and TRBJ2-3; D remains ambiguous. The V end lost 4 bases, the J end lost 0 bases, and 15 bases lay between the germline ends. The CDR3 runs to 16 residues. Germline V gives CDR1 SGHRS, CDR2 YFSETQ. In DNA form, the CDR3 reads TGCGCCAGCAGCCCTATCGGCGGAGCTAGCACAGATACGCAGTATTTT. Protein sequence: CASSPIGGASTDTQYF.

The rearrangement uses TRBV5-1 and TRBJ1-4, with D tentatively TRBD1 (6 bases). CDR1 and CDR2 (germline): SGHRS, YFSETQ. Deletions cut 0 bases from V and 5 bases from J, with 17 bases between. The length of the CDR3 is 17 residues. The DNA of the CDR3 is TGCGCCAGCAGCTTGGAAGGCGGGGGACACTCGAATGAAAAACTGTTTTTT. Translation gives CASSLEGGGHSNEKLFF.

CDR3 sequence: CASRSDREAFF. CDR3 bases: TGTGCCAGCAGGTCGGACAGAGAAGCTTTCTTT. The rearrangement joins TRBV28 to TRBJ1-1, with D maybe TRBD1 (6 bases). V was shortened by 6 bases and J by 8 bases, with 10 bases between the two germline ends. Germline-derived CDR1 and CDR2 are MDHEN and SYDVKM. This CDR3 has 11 amino acids.

The chain joins TRBV6-2 or TRBV6-3 to TRBJ2-7; D gene uncertain. The CDR3 has 13 residues. CDR1 MNHEY and CDR2 SVGEGT come from the germline V gene. Trimming stripped 6 bases from V and 1 base from J, with 10 bases between. CDR3 sequence reads: CASSPTESYEQYF. In DNA form, the CDR3 reads TGTGCCAGCAGCCCGACGGAGTCCTACGAGCAGTACTTC.

The gene calls are TRBV12-3 or TRBV12-4 and TRBJ1-4; no reliable D call. Trimming cost V 4 bases and J 14 bases, with 14 bases left between them. This CDR3 region has 12 residues. DNA of the CDR3: TGTGCCAGCAGTTCCCCCACGGCTAGGCTGTTTTTT. Translation gives CASSSPTARLFF.

This clone was counted once. The chain has TRBV5-1 and TRBJ1-1, with a tentative D call TRBD1 (6 bases). This CDR3 contains 13 residues. From germline, CDR1 is SGHRS and CDR2 YFSETQ. The V and J ends lost 3 bases and 6 bases respectively, with 12 bases between them. CDR3 sequence (DNA): TGCGCCAGCAGCTCCGCCAGGGGCGCTGAAGCTTTCTTT. This sequence encodes CASSSARGAEAFF.

The chain has TRBV15 and TRBJ2-7; 15 bases agree with TRBD2. This CDR3 region has 17 residues. Germline loops: CDR1 LNHNV, CDR2 YYDKDF (reference sequence). V lost 6 bases and J lost 3; bases outside the gene matches: 9. CDR3 DNA sequence: TGTGCCACCAGTTCTGGACTAGCGGGGGGGTTGCGCTACGAGCAGTACTTC. Amino acids: CATSSGLAGGLRYEQYF.

The gene calls are TRBV29-1 and TRBJ2-7, with D possibly matching TRBD2 (5 bases). V was pared by 5 bases and J by 0 bases, with 11 bases between. Germline values: CDR1 SQVTM, CDR2 ANQGSEA. The CDR3 is 13 residues long. CDR3 sequence: CSVKTTSSYEQYF. The DNA of the CDR3 is TGCAGCGTTAAGACTACGAGCTCCTACGAGCAGTACTTC.

In its sample, this clone was seen once. V gene TRBV7-2 combines with J gene TRBJ2-3, with a possible D match to TRBD1 (5 bases). CDR3 length equals 16 residues. CDR1 SGHTA and CDR2 FQGNSA come from the germline V gene. Trimming left V 0 bases short and J 6 bases short, with 16 bases between. CDR3 coding DNA: TGTGCCAGCAGCTTAGCGCCAGGGTTGGGCGCGGATACGCAGTATTTT. Translating gives CASSLAPGLGADTQYF. The whole variable domain, filled in from reference TRBV7-2 and TRBJ2-3, reads GAGVSQSPSNKVTEKGKDVELRCDPISGHTALYWYRQSLGQGLEFLIYFQGNSAPDKSGLPSDRFSAERTGGSVSTLTIQRTQQEDSAVYLCASSLAPGLGADTQYFGPGTRLTVL.

The chain combines TRBV10-1 with TRBJ2-7, with 10 bases fitting TRBD1. This CDR3 has 16 amino acids. Germline values: CDR1 WNHNN, CDR2 SYGVQD (reference sequence). V was pared by 0 bases and J by 4 bases, with 6 bases of the junction left unmatched. In DNA, the CDR3 is TGCGCCAGCAGTGAGTCGCGACAGGGGGCTGTATACGAGCAGTACTTC. It translates to CASSESRQGAVYEQYF.

V gene TRBV5-1 combines with J gene TRBJ1-1; D not resolved. The V gene lost 0 bases and the J gene lost 6 bases, with 15 bases spanning the gap. CDR1 and CDR2 (germline): SGHRS, YFSETQ. The CDR3 covers 15 residues. In DNA form, the CDR3 reads TGCGCCAGCAGCTTGGGTGGCACGGGGTCAGCTGAAGCTTTCTTT. Protein: CASSLGGTGSAEAFF.

V is TRBV30 and J is TRBJ2-7, with D perhaps TRBD2 (7 bases). The CDR3 runs 13 residues. Between the trimmed V and J ends, which lost 2 bases and 2 bases, there was a span of 10 bases. Germline-derived CDR1 and CDR2 are GTSNPN and SVGIG (reference sequence). CDR3 bases: TGTGCCTGGAGTAAGGGGGGGGCCTACGAGCAGTACTTC. Its translation: CAWSKGGAYEQYF.